The following is a T cell receptor (beta chain) sequence with its context. Its antigen is unidentified. Germline loops: CDR1 MGHRA, CDR2 YSYEKL. V gave up 1 base and J gave up 7 bases, with 8 bases separating them. The CDR3 is 13 residues long. Clones were read by immunoSEQ multiplex PCR, and TCRdb kept only the in-frame ones, dropping some. The table records under 15,000 clones, around 79% of them present only once. The sample is drawn from a study of OX40 agonist ivuxolimab in advanced cancers. As for the study in general: Hepatocellular carcinoma, melanoma, renal cell or head and neck cancer occurred in dose-escalation patients. General study points: Among the lowest peripheral clonal expansion occurred in 0.1-3.0 mg/kg partial responders. In the expanded peripheral T cells, antigen specificity was never determined. Clonal expansion from baseline to week 6 occurred in both CD4+ and CD8+ T cells.

V usage is TRBV4-1 and J usage is TRBJ2-1; D call uncertain. This TCR was sampled from an adult with an advanced solid tumor such as melanoma, head and neck, liver or kidney cancer. The sample was CD4+ or CD8+ T cells sorted from blood, taken in a trial of the OX40 agonist ivuxolimab. This CDR3 is CASSQGMRNEQFF. The CDR3 DNA follows: TGCGCCAGCAGCCAAGGTATGAGGAATGAGCAGTTCTTC.